This T cell receptor (beta chain) was recovered during a study of beta chain features in type 1 diabetes (dated by TCRdb to between 2018 and 2020). About the full investigation: No differences in mean age, gender distribution, total cell number or subset yield were found between patients and healthy donors. Regulatory and stem cell-like memory subsets were obtained from only 8 patients and roughly 8 healthy donors, while naive and central memory subsets were obtained from all 30 or so donors. The study compared the TCRB repertoires of sorted circulating CD4+ T cell subsets in recently diagnosed type 1 diabetes patients with those in matched healthy donors. A total of under 140,000,000 sorted cells were examined across all samples, and the number of cells per subset was strongly correlated with RNA yield. Study-level results and caveats: The naive, central memory and regulatory TCRB repertoires appeared to resemble one another more closely among patients than among healthy donors. In all four CD4+ subsets, TCRB CDR3 length was moderately but significantly shorter in type 1 diabetes patients. Because cDNA was sequenced instead of genomic DNA, highly expressing activated cells could be over-represented, though the groups showed no difference in activation or CD3 levels. Shorter templates might be favored by PCR, yet because patient and control samples were amplified and corrected together, any such skew would affect both groups equally. Patients with type 1 diabetes made fewer insertions and deleted more nucleotides at VDJ recombination sites, implying thymic rearrangement abnormalities. HLA sub-analyses involved small numbers of individuals, so any influence of HLA type on TCRB rearrangement remained unresolved.

From each donor, a single peripheral blood sample of 100 to 150 mL on average was drawn into heparinised tubes. Naive, central memory, regulatory and stem cell-like memory CD4+ T cells were sorted on a BD FACSAria II using a panel including CD45RO, CCR7, CD25, CD127, CD95 and CD27. Purity was above 95% for every sorted population. PBMCs were isolated right away by Lymphoprep density gradient centrifugation and were stained directly, without culture. So that batch effects would be minimized, each experiment stained and sorted samples in pairs, pairing one healthy donor with one patient. This clone came up a few times. What antigen it recognizes has not been identified. No clone much larger than this one lies a single base away; base qualities are absent. In the germline V gene (reference sequence), CDR1 corresponds to GTSNPN and CDR2 to SVGIG. CDR3 length: 15 amino acids, cysteine to phenylalanine. Only CDR3 DNA is held: 45 bases, read in frame from base 1. Clipping removes 6 bases from V and 3 bases from J, with 8 as the unmatched junction base count.

The High Capacity cDNA Reverse Transcription Kit was used to reverse transcribe all of the isolated RNA, meaning that expressed TCRB transcripts were what got sequenced. Deep immunoSEQ sequencing was performed on naive, central memory and regulatory T cell samples, with an average of roughly 3.6 million total reads per sample. After sorted cells were lysed in RLT buffer, RNA was extracted with DNase-treated RNeasy Micro or Mini kits, with the choice depending on cell number. To prevent cross-contamination, every cell subset was processed on its own, while patient and healthy donor samples were processed together. Using the immunoSEQ multiplex PCR, TCRB sequences were amplified from cDNA into 87-bp fragments spanning the CDR3 region. Amplicons were sequenced on the Illumina HiSeq platform. The authors processed their data as follows. PCR bias was computationally corrected using synthetic template baselines, reads within Hamming distance 2 were collapsed, and singletons that could not be merged were discarded. Reads were aligned to IMGT to assign V, D and J genes, CDR3 length, and insertions or deletions at six rearrangement sites. Within each subset, clonotype counts were normalized to sorted cell number, and only after that were true diversity and Gini coefficients computed with the tcR R package. Repertoire sharing was quantified using the overlap coefficient calculated on TCRB nucleotide sequences. As a proxy for the pre-selection repertoire, out-of-frame TCRB sequences from naive cells were analyzed. TCRdb retrieved this table from immuneACCESS and kept in-frame rearrangements only. Not all clones are present; in checked studies, unresolved V genes account for under half, and no reason is known for the remainder. V and J calls plus clone size are reproduced from that table; the DNA served to infer D and trimming. The sample table lists 300,000 to 450,000 clones, about 19% of them with a count of one. Jointly, the top ten make up around 0.04% of the sample.

This chain is built from TRBV30 and TRBJ2-1; 10 central nucleotides agree with TRBD1. The source material was naive CD4+ T cells from blood. The cell subset or site label here, explained by the study, means: true naive CD4+ T cells. This clonotype originated in a woman aged 18-29 years in good health. The sequenced DNA: TGTGCCTGCCGGGGGGACAGGGGTCGCTACAATGAGCAGTTCTTC. This is translated as CACRGDRGRYNEQFF. This CDR3, with the reference TRBV30 and TRBJ2-1 proteins standing in past its ends, gives the full variable domain SQTIHQWPATLVQPVGSPLSLECTVEGTSNPNLYWYRQAAGRGLQLLFYSVGIGQISSEVPQNLSASRPQDRQFILSSKKLLLSDSGFYLCACRGDRGRYNEQFFGPGTRLTVL.